These 5 T cell receptor beta chains share one sample of origin, sequenced in a study of OX40 agonist ivuxolimab in advanced cancers. This table comes from immunoSEQ multiplex PCR, and its TCRdb copy is limited to in-frame clones, with some not included. The data show 80,000 to 100,000 clones, around 90% seen once. Sequencing was performed on CD4+ or CD8+ T cells sorted from blood, taken in a trial of the OX40 agonist ivuxolimab. These receptors originate from an adult with an advanced solid tumor such as melanoma, head and neck, liver or kidney cancer.

This clone appeared once. The chain has TRBV4-1 and TRBJ1-5; the match to TRBD1 covers 7 bases. Germline values: CDR1 MGHRA, CDR2 YSYEKL. CDR3 size: 14 residues. V was pared by 4 bases and J by 2 bases, with 2 bases of the junction left unmatched. In nucleotides, the CDR3 is TGCGCCAGCAGCCGAGACAGGGGCAATCAGCCCCAGCATTTT. It encodes CASSRDRGNQPQHF.

The V call is TRBV10-3, the J call TRBJ2-3, with D perhaps matching TRBD2 (5 bases). CDR1 and CDR2 from the germline V gene are ENHRY and SYGVKD. The V and J ends lost 7 bases and 0 bases respectively, with 14 bases between them. This CDR3 comprises 15 residues. Here the CDR3 reads CAIKVEGSSTDTQYF. The DNA for the CDR3 is TGTGCCATCAAGGTAGAGGGATCTAGCACAGATACGCAGTATTTT.

The chain joins TRBV11-3 to TRBJ1-4; no definite D call. This CDR3 contains 14 residues. The ends were cut back, 4 bases at V and 7 bases at J, with 13 bases in the middle. The germline V gene has CDR1 SGHNT and CDR2 YENEEA. CDR3 protein: CASSSSRVGEKLFF. The CDR3 bases are TGTGCCAGCAGCTCCAGCCGGGTTGGTGAAAAACTGTTTTTT.

This chain connects TRBV18 to TRBJ1-1; no clear D. The CDR3 contains 14 residues. Germline CDR1 and CDR2: KGHSH and LQKENI. Trimming stripped 3 bases from V and 1 base from J, with 9 bases between. The CDR3 coding sequence is TGTGCCAGCTCACCTCAACCAGAGAACACTGAAGCTTTCTTT. The encoded protein is CASSPQPENTEAFF.

The rearrangement links TRBV25-1 to TRBJ1-2, with 7 bases that match TRBD1. This CDR3 is built from 16 residues. With 4 bases clipped from V and 7 bases from J, the junction kept 15 bases outside the gene matches. Germline loops: CDR1 MGHDK, CDR2 SYGVNS. CDR3 residues: CASSVLGGDAHGGYTF. CDR3 nucleotide sequence: TGTGCCAGCAGTGTATTAGGGGGCGATGCTCATGGTGGCTACACCTTC.